A single sample is the source of the 9 T cell receptor beta chains below, sequenced in a study of blood T cell repertoires in COVID-19 (dated by TCRdb to the early 2020s). The library was generated by the immunoSEQ multiplex PCR assay. In its TCRdb copy, this immuneACCESS table keeps in-frame sequences only and misses some clones. Where compared with another copy, unresolved V genes explain less than half of these, and the others have no known cause. The sample has fewer than 500,000 clones on record, about 85% of them singletons. Roughly 2% of the sample belongs to the ten largest clones. Sequencing used PBMCs or T cells enriched from blood (not recorded which). Source of these receptors: a woman aged 18-29 years with acute COVID-19.

To note about this clone: Other DNA sequences in this specimen translate into the identical CDR3. This sequence joins TRBV28 and TRBJ2-1; no reliable D call. Germline V lookup: CDR1 MDHEN, CDR2 SYDVKM. The CDR3 runs to 14 residues. The V gene lost 2 bases and the J gene lost 1 base, with 6 bases spanning the gap. The CDR3 region has the DNA TGTGCCAGCAGTTTAGTCGGTTCCTACAATGAGCAGTTCTTC. Protein: CASSLVGSYNEQFF.

The DNA for the CDR3 is TGCAGGGGACAAGATACGCAGTATTTT. Translation gives CRGQDTQYF. V is TRBV20-1 and J is TRBJ2-3; D might be TRBD1 (6 bases). The germline V gene has CDR1 DFQATT and CDR2 SNEGSKA (reference sequence). The CDR3 loop spans 9 amino acids.

The chain couples TRBV6-2 or TRBV6-3 to TRBJ1-5; 7 positions match TRBD1. Germline-derived CDR1 and CDR2 are MNHEY and SVGEGT. The V and J ends lost 5 bases and 0 bases, in that order; junction bases with no gene match: 4. CDR3 size: 15 residues. The CDR3 spells CASSTGTASNQPQHF. The DNA of the CDR3 is TGTGCCAGCAGTACCGGGACAGCTAGCAATCAGCCCCAGCATTTT.

The V call is TRBV20-1, the J call TRBJ2-1; D might be TRBD2 (7 bases). There are 14 residues in the CDR3. CDR1 is DFQATT, CDR2 SNEGSKA, per germline (reference sequence). V was clipped by 3 bases and J by 8 bases, with 17 bases between them. CDR3 in DNA: TGCAGTGCTAGTGGGCGGGGGCCTCGCGATGAGCAGTTCTTC. Translated: CSASGRGPRDEQFF.

This chain uses TRBV6-5 with TRBJ1-1; D unclear. Between the trimmed V and J ends, which lost 2 bases and 8 bases, there was a span of 9 bases. This CDR3 has 12 amino acids. Germline CDR1 and CDR2: MNHEY and SVGAGI. CDR3 DNA: TGTGCCAGCAGTTACCCCGGGAAAGAAGCTTTCTTT. It yields the protein CASSYPGKEAFF.

The V call is TRBV19, the J call TRBJ2-7; TRBD2 matches at 10 bases. Germline loops: CDR1 LNHDA, CDR2 SQIVND (reference sequence). This CDR3 is 16 amino acids long. V was pared by 5 bases and J by 0 bases, with 7 bases of the junction left unmatched. The CDR3: CASSAGTSVSSYEQYF. DNA for the CDR3: TGTGCCAGTAGTGCCGGGACTAGCGTTAGCTCCTACGAGCAGTACTTC.

The chain recombines TRBV6-5 with TRBJ2-3, with TRBD1 as a possible D gene (5 bases). Trimming left V 7 bases short and J 0 bases short, with 14 bases between. This CDR3 spans 15 amino acids. Per germline, CDR1 MNHEY and CDR2 SVGAGI. CDR3 bases: TGTGCCAGCACCCGAGTGGGGCCTAGCACAGATACGCAGTATTTT. Its translation is CASTRVGPSTDTQYF.

This chain joins TRBV7-9 and TRBJ2-6, with 9 bases identical to TRBD1. The V and J ends lost 8 bases and 3 bases, in that order; junction bases with no gene match: 11. Germline V CDR1 and CDR2: SEHNR, FQNEAQ (reference sequence). The CDR3 is 17 residues long. The CDR3 here is CASYGTGWNGGANVLTF. In DNA form, the CDR3 reads TGTGCCAGCTATGGGACAGGGTGGAATGGTGGGGCCAACGTCCTGACTTTC.

The chain employs TRBV7-9 and TRBJ2-1; D gene uncertain. In germline, CDR1 is SEHNR, CDR2 FQNEAQ (reference sequence). This CDR3 has 14 amino acids. V dropped 4 bases and J dropped 4 bases, with 11 bases sitting between them. The CDR3 loop reads CASSSSTVYNEQFF. CDR3 bases: TGTGCCAGCAGCTCTTCTACGGTTTACAATGAGCAGTTCTTC. Combining the CDR3 with reference TRBV7-9 and TRBJ2-1 gives the whole variable domain DTGVSQNPRHKITKRGQNVTFRCDPISEHNRLYWYRQTLGQGPEFLTYFQNEAQLEKSRLLSDRFSAERPKGSFSTLEIQRTEQGDSAMYLCASSSSTVYNEQFFGPGTRLTVL.